This TCR beta chain originates from a study of blood T cell repertoires in COVID-19. For the study at large: Acute-phase and convalescent COVID-19 samples originated in the United States, Italy and Spain.

The CDR3 runs to 13 residues. CDR1 SQVTM and CDR2 ANQGSEA come from the germline V gene. V lost 7 bases, J lost 0 bases, and 13 bases lay in between. The authors' processing: Researchers report that nucleated cell counts were estimated from reference gene primer amplification. Only in-frame clones appear in the TCRdb table, and some are missing; sequencing was by immunoSEQ multiplex PCR. V and J calls and clone size are given by that table; D and trimming were obtained from the DNA. The table lists about 220,000 clones, roughly 84% of them singletons, with 1.9% in the top ten. The chain joins TRBV29-1 to TRBJ2-7, with D tentatively TRBD1 (6 bases). Specimen: peripheral blood. The TCR originated in a man aged 35 to 55 with active or convalescent COVID-19. The CDR3: CSGRDTLSYEQYF. The CDR3 bases are TGCAGCGGCCGGGACACCCTCTCCTACGAGCAGTACTTC.